These 5 T cell receptor beta chains originate from one sample sequenced in a study of cytomegalovirus exposure and HLA in healthy donors. The primer mix had 60 Vbeta and 13 Jbeta primers. Method: immunoSEQ multiplex PCR; TCRdb's copy keeps in-frame clones and lacks some. The repertoire has some 180,000 clones, roughly four fifths of them found once; the top ten carry 1.5% to 2%. The sequenced sample was PBMCs. These receptors originate from a man aged 30 to 39 in good health and CMV-seronegative.

The chain recombines TRBV5-5 with TRBJ2-7, with 7 bases matching TRBD1. The CDR3 contains 14 residues. Germline assignment: CDR1 SGHKS and CDR2 YYEKEE (reference sequence). Trimming cost V 0 bases and J 2 bases; bases outside gene matches: 2. The DNA for the CDR3 is TGTGCCAGCAGCTTGGAGACAGGGACCTACGAGCAGTACTTC. The encoded protein is CASSLETGTYEQYF.

The chain joins TRBV7-6 to TRBJ2-3; TRBD2 matches at 9 bases. The CDR3 spans 16 residues. Unmatched junction bases numbered 6, after V lost 4 bases and J lost 1 base. The germline gives CDR1 SGHVS, CDR2 FNYEAQ. This chain's CDR3 is CASSSLAGSGTDTQYF. In DNA form, the CDR3 reads TGTGCCAGCAGCTCGCTAGCGGGAAGTGGCACAGATACGCAGTATTTT.

The chain links TRBV15 to TRBJ1-2; 7 bases map to TRBD1. The CDR3 is made up of 12 amino acids. The V segment lost 7 bases and the J segment 8 bases; nucleotides outside the gene matches: 7. CDR1 and CDR2 (germline): LNHNV, YYDKDF (reference sequence). CDR3 protein: CATTSTGYGYTF. The CDR3 DNA follows: TGTGCCACCACTTCGACAGGGTACGGCTACACCTTC.

Regarding this clone: Other DNA sequences in the sample encode the same CDR3. This rearrangement joins TRBV25-1 to TRBJ2-2; no firm D call. Germline CDR1 is MGHDK and CDR2 is SYGVNS. CDR3 size: 14 residues. The V gene lost 2 bases and the J gene lost 2 bases, with 6 bases spanning the gap. The DNA for the CDR3 is TGTGCCAGCAGTGAAGCAGGCAACACCGGGGAGCTGTTTTTT. Protein: CASSEAGNTGELFF.

The chain combines TRBV19 with TRBJ2-2; 7 bases map to TRBD2. The germline gives CDR1 LNHDA, CDR2 SQIVND (reference sequence). This CDR3 spans 16 amino acids. V lost 5 bases, J lost 3 bases, and 9 bases stayed unmatched. CDR3 sequence: CASSPRREYYTGELFF. In DNA form, the CDR3 reads TGTGCCAGTAGTCCCCGGCGGGAGTACTACACCGGGGAGCTGTTTTTT.